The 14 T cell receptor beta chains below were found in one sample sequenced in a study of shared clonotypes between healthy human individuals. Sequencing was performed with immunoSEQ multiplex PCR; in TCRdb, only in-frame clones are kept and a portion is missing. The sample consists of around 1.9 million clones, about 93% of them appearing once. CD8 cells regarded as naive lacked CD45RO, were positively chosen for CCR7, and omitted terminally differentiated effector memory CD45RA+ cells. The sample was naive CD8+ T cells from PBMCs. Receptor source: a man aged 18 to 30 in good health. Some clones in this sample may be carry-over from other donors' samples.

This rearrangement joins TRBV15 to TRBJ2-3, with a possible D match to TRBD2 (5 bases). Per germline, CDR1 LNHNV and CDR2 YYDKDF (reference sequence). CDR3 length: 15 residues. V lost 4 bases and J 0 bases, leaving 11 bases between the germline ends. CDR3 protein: CATSIGLSSTDTQYF. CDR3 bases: TGTGCCACCAGCATAGGACTGTCTAGCACAGATACGCAGTATTTT.

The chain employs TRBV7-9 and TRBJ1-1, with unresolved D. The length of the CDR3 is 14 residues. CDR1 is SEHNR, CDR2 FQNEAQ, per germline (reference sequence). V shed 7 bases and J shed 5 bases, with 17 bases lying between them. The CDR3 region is CASKSGPSGTEAFF. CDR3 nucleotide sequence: TGTGCCAGCAAAAGCGGTCCCTCGGGGACTGAAGCTTTCTTT.

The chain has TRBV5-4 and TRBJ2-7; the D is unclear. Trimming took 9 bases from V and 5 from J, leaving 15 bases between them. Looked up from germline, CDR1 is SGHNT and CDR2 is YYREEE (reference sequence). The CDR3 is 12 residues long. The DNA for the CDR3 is TGTGCCACCCGTCCTTTTGGAGACGAGCAGTACTTC. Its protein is CATRPFGDEQYF.

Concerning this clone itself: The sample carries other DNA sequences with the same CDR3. CDR3 amino acids: CASSLGLNEQFF. CDR3 nucleotide sequence: TGTGCCAGCAGCTTGGGGCTCAATGAGCAGTTCTTC. V is TRBV5-6 and J is TRBJ2-1; the D is unclear. This CDR3 contains 12 residues. Trimming took off 0 bases at V and 6 bases at J, with 4 bases between the two ends. Germline V CDR1 and CDR2: SGHDT, YYEEEE.

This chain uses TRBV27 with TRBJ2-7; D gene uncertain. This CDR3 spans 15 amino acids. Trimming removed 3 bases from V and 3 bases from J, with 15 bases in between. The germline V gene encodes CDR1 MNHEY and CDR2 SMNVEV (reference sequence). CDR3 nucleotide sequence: TGTGCCAGCAGTTTGGGCCAATGGGTGGGCTACGAGCAGTACTTC. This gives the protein CASSLGQWVGYEQYF.

This CDR3 is CALSPTGGIKETQYF. The DNA for the CDR3 is TGTGCCCTTTCTCCCACAGGGGGCATTAAAGAGACCCAGTACTTC. The chain has TRBV10-3 and TRBJ2-5, with TRBD1 matching over 9 bases. V lost 11 bases, J lost 3 bases, and 13 bases stayed unmatched. The CDR3 is made up of 15 amino acids. The V gene's germline CDR1 is ENHRY and CDR2 SYGVKD.

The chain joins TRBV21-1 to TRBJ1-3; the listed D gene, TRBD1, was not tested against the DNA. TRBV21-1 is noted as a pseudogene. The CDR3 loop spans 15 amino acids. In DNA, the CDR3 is TGTGCCAGCAGCACCCGGGACAGCTCTGGAAACACCATATATTTT. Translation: CASSTRDSSGNTIYF.

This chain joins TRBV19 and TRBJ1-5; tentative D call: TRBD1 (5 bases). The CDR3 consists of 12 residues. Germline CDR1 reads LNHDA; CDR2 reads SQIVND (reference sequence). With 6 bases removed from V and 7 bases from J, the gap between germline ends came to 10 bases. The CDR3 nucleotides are TGTGCCAGTAGCCACTGGGGGCAGCCCCAGCATTTT. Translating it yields CASSHWGQPQHF.

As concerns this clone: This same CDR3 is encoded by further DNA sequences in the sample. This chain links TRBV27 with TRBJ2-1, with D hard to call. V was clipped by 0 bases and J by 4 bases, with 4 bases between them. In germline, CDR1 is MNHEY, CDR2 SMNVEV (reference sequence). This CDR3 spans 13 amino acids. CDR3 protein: CASSLSSYNEQFF. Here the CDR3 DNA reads TGTGCCAGCAGTTTATCCTCATACAATGAGCAGTTCTTC.

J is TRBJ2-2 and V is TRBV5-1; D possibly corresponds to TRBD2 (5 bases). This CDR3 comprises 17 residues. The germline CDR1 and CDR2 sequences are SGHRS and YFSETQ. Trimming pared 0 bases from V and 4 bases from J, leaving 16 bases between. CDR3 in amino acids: CASSLEVLGATTGELFF. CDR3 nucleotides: TGCGCCAGCAGCTTGGAAGTTCTGGGAGCGACCACCGGGGAGCTGTTTTTT.

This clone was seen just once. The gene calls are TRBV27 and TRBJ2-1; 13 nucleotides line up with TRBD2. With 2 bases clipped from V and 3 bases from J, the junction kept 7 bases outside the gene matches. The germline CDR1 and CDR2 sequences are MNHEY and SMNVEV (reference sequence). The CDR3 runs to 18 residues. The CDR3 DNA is TGTGCCAGCAGTTTAGTAATCGGGACTAGCGGGATCTACAATGAGCAGTTCTTC. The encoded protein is CASSLVIGTSGIYNEQFF.

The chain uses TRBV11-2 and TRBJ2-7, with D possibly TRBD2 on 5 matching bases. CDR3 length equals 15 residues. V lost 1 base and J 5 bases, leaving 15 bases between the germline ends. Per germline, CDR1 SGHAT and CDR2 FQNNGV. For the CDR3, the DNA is TGTGCCAGCAGCTTAGGGACTTTACTCCTAGACGAGCAGTACTTC. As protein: CASSLGTLLLDEQYF.

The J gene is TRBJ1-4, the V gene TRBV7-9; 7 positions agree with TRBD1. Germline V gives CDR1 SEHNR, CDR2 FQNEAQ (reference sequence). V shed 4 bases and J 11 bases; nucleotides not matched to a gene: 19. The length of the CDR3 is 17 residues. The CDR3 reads CASSSTLSTGLVGKLFF. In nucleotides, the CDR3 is TGTGCCAGCAGCTCCACCCTATCGACAGGGCTGGTCGGGAAACTGTTTTTT.

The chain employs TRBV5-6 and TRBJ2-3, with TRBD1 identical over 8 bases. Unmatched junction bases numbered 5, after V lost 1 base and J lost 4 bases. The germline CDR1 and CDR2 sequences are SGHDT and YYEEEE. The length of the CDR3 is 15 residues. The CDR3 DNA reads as TGTGCCAGCAGCTTGTGGCCAGGGGGCCCAGATACGCAGTATTTT. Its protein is CASSLWPGGPDTQYF.